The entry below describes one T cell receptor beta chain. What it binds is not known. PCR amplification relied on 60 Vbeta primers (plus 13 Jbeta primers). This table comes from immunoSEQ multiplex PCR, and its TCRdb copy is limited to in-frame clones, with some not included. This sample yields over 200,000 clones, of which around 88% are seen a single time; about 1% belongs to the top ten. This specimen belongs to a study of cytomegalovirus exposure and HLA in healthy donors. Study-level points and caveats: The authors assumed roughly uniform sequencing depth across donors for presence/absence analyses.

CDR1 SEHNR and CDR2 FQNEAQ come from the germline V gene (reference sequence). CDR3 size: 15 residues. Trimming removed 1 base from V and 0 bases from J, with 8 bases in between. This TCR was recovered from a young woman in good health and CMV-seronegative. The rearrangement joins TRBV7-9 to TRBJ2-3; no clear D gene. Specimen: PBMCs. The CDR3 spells CASSLDTASTDTQYF. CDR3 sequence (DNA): TGTGCCAGCAGCTTAGACACAGCTAGCACAGATACGCAGTATTTT.